A single sample gave rise to the 22 T cell receptor beta chains below, sequenced in a study of T cells in Graves' hyperthyroidism and ophthalmopathy. Amplification of TCR beta CDR3 regions was performed using RNA transcripts as template. Initially, a first-round RT-PCR of the TCR CDR3 employed the HTBI primer set. TCRdb redid the calling of the multiplex PCR reads with MiXCR, one entry per CDR3 protein. This table holds fewer than 900,000 distinct CDR3 sequences, roughly 15% found once. The material sequenced was blood. The receptors come from a man younger than 35 with Graves' hyperthyroidism.

This clonotype was recorded many times. The chain uses TRBV29-1 and TRBJ2-7; D is possibly TRBD1 (5 bases). Between the trimmed V and J ends, which lost 7 bases and 1 base, there was a span of 26 bases. CDR1 and CDR2 (germline): SQVTM, ANQGSEA. This CDR3 contains 17 residues. In DNA, the CDR3 is TGCAGCGCCCGGGCAGCAAGGGGCGACATGGGGTCCTACGAGCAGTACTTC. Residues: CSARAARGDMGSYEQYF.

CDR3 protein: CAHTYTDTQYF. The CDR3 DNA reads TGTGCCCATACTTACACAGATACGCAGTATTTT. The chain joins TRBV7-9 to TRBJ2-3; no clear D. Trimming pared 11 bases from V and 2 bases from J, leaving 8 bases between. Germline V lookup: CDR1 SEHNR, CDR2 FQNEAQ (reference sequence). The CDR3 length is 11 residues.

The V and J genes are TRBV10-3 and TRBJ1-2; the D gene is possibly TRBD1 (5 bases). Between the trimmed V and J ends, which lost 9 bases and 3 bases, there was a span of 14 bases. CDR1 is ENHRY and CDR2 is SYGVKD in the germline V gene. CDR3 length equals 13 residues. CDR3 sequence: CAIPTALYYGYTF. CDR3 DNA sequence: TGTGCCATTCCGACAGCCCTTTACTATGGCTACACCTTC.

The rearrangement joins TRBV9 to TRBJ2-7, with D hard to call. This CDR3 region has 15 residues. CDR1 and CDR2 (germline): SGDLS, YYNGEE. Deletions cut 2 bases from V and 6 bases from J, with 18 bases between. CDR3 sequence: CASSVGPGPACEQYF. CDR3 nucleotide sequence: TGTGCCAGCAGCGTGGGCCCGGGCCCTGCCTGCGAGCAGTACTTC. The full variable domain, with the rest looked up from reference TRBV9 and TRBJ2-7, is DSGVTQTPKHLITATGQRVTLRCSPRSGDLSVYWYQQSLDQGLQFLIQYYNGEERAKGNILERFSAQQFPDLHSELNLSSLELGDSALYFCASSVGPGPACEQYFGPGTRLTVT.

The chain has TRBV7-9 and TRBJ2-5, with a tentative D call TRBD1 (6 bases). The germline V gene has CDR1 SEHNR and CDR2 FQNEAQ (reference sequence). There are 15 residues in the CDR3. V lost 5 bases and J 9 bases, leaving 22 bases between the germline ends. The CDR3 sequence is CASSPVRGRKSAQYF. The CDR3 nucleotides are TGTGCCAGCAGCCCCGTCAGGGGCAGAAAGTCAGCCCAGTACTTC.

The chain joins TRBV28 to TRBJ1-1; a possible D gene is TRBD1 (5 bases). The length of the CDR3 is 13 residues. Germline values: CDR1 MDHEN, CDR2 SYDVKM. The germline V and J ends were trimmed by 7 bases and 1 base, with 10 bases remaining between them. The CDR3 loop is CASTFTGNTEAFF. CDR3 coding DNA: TGTGCCAGCACCTTTACAGGGAACACTGAAGCTTTCTTT.

This clonotype was observed many times. The V gene is TRBV2, the J gene TRBJ2-1; D might be TRBD1 (6 bases). V was cut by 8 bases and J by 1 base, with 12 bases left in between. Germline CDR1 is SNHLY and CDR2 is FYNNEI. The CDR3 has 14 residues. CDR3 nucleotide sequence: TGTGCCAGCGGAAAGACAGGTTCCTACAATGAGCAGTTCTTC. Translating it yields CASGKTGSYNEQFF.

CDR3 amino acids: CSARAGSGWSYEQYF. Written as DNA, the CDR3 is TGCAGTGCTAGAGCTGGTAGCGGGTGGTCCTACGAGCAGTACTTC. J is TRBJ2-7 and V is TRBV20-1, with 7 nucleotides matching TRBD2. Looked up from germline, CDR1 is DFQATT and CDR2 is SNEGSKA (reference sequence). The CDR3 has 15 residues. J lost 1 base, V lost 1 base, and 7 bases had no gene match.

This clonotype turned up a few times. J is TRBJ2-7 and V is TRBV6-2 or TRBV6-3; D might be TRBD1 or TRBD2, each matching 6 bases. This CDR3 is built from 14 residues. Trimming took 2 bases from V and 5 from J, leaving 13 bases between them. Germline V gives CDR1 MNHEY, CDR2 SVGEGT. In nucleotides, the CDR3 is TGTGCCAGCAGTTACATCGGGGGCTGGGACGAGCAGTACTTC. It codes for CASSYIGGWDEQYF.

This clonotype was counted a few times. The rearrangement joins TRBV20-1 to TRBJ2-7, with D perhaps matching TRBD2 (6 bases). With 6 bases removed from V and 5 bases from J, the gap between germline ends came to 14 bases. The germline CDR1 and CDR2 sequences are DFQATT and SNEGSKA (reference sequence). The CDR3 length is 12 residues. CDR3 amino acids: CSATTPGDEQYF. The CDR3, as DNA: TGCAGTGCCACCACGCCGGGGGACGAGCAGTACTTC.

This clonotype was picked up many times. This chain joins TRBV27 and TRBJ2-3, with 8 bases lining up with TRBD2. The CDR3 is 15 amino acids. The V and J ends lost 3 bases and 3 bases, in that order; junction bases with no gene match: 5. CDR1 and CDR2 from the germline V gene are MNHEY and SMNVEV (reference sequence). This CDR3 is CASSFGTRGTDTQYF. The CDR3 DNA follows: TGTGCCAGCAGTTTTGGGACTAGGGGAACAGATACGCAGTATTTT.

The chain combines TRBV28 with TRBJ2-3; D not resolved. The CDR3 extends over 15 amino acids. Germline lookup yields CDR1 MDHEN and CDR2 SYDVKM. V was trimmed by 1 base and J by 0 bases, leaving 8 bases between them. As DNA, the CDR3 is TGTGCCAGCAGTTTATCTACGGCTAGCACAGATACGCAGTATTTT. It yields the protein CASSLSTASTDTQYF.

This clonotype was observed many times. The chain is built from TRBV7-2 and TRBJ1-1; 8 bases align to TRBD1. The ends lost 1 base at V and 8 bases at J; junction bases unmatched: 9. CDR1 and CDR2 (germline): SGHTA, FQGNSA. This CDR3 has 15 amino acids. Here the CDR3 DNA reads TGTGCCAGCAGCTTAGATGGACAGGGTAGCGTCGAAGCTTTCTTT. Translated, it gives CASSLDGQGSVEAFF.

The V call is TRBV28, the J call TRBJ2-7, with TRBD1 identical over 11 bases. Germline values: CDR1 MDHEN, CDR2 SYDVKM. This CDR3 is built from 15 residues. V trimming: 8 bases; J trimming: 3 bases; junction bases outside the gene matches: 9. The CDR3 DNA follows: TGTGCCAGCGCCCTGGGGACAGGGGGATACTACGAGCAGTACTTC. Amino acid sequence: CASALGTGGYYEQYF.

The V gene is TRBV28, the J gene TRBJ1-2; D gene uncertain. The CDR3 consists of 12 residues. Germline loops: CDR1 MDHEN, CDR2 SYDVKM. Trimming removed 3 bases at V and 4 bases at J, with 6 bases between. CDR3: CASSFPLYGYTF. In DNA form, the CDR3 reads TGTGCCAGCAGTTTCCCTCTCTATGGCTACACCTTC.

This clonotype came up many times. The V and J genes are TRBV27 and TRBJ2-7, with D possibly being TRBD1 (6 bases). The ends were cut back, 6 bases at V and 3 bases at J, with 18 bases in the middle. Per the germline V gene, CDR1 is MNHEY and CDR2 is SMNVEV (reference sequence). The CDR3 is 15 amino acids. CDR3 protein: CASSRLAGVGYEQYF. CDR3 DNA sequence: TGTGCCAGCAGCCGTTTAGCAGGGGTAGGCTACGAGCAGTACTTC.

This clonotype was detected ten times or more. J is TRBJ2-5 and V is TRBV12-3 or TRBV12-4; D might be TRBD1 (6 bases). V was trimmed by 1 base and J by 5 bases, leaving 14 bases between them. The CDR3 has 15 residues. The CDR3: CASSLEQGIWETQYF. The DNA of the CDR3 is TGTGCCAGCAGTTTAGAACAGGGAATTTGGGAGACCCAGTACTTC.

This clonotype occurred many times. The chain uses TRBV15 and TRBJ2-5, with 8 bases aligning to TRBD2. The CDR3 sequence is 16 residues long. After removal of 1 base from V and 4 bases from J, the junction contained 8 bases not matched to a gene. In germline, CDR1 is LNHNV, CDR2 YYDKDF (reference sequence). For the CDR3, the DNA is TGTGCCACCAGCAGAGTGAGGAGCGGGAGTGGAGAGACCCAGTACTTC. Encoded protein: CATSRVRSGSGETQYF.

DNA for the CDR3: TGTGCCAGCAGCCCCCAAACCGGGACCGGGGTCAGAAAACTGTTTTTT. Protein: CASSPQTGTGVRKLFF. V and J are TRBV3-1 and TRBJ1-4; tentative D call: TRBD1 (5 bases). The CDR3 sequence is 16 residues long. Looked up from germline, CDR1 is LGHDT and CDR2 is YNNKEL (reference sequence). V gave up 4 bases and J gave up 10 bases, with 22 bases separating them.

There are a few counts of this clonotype. CDR3 coding DNA: TGTGCCAGTAGTATAGGAGAAGTTCTGAACTATGGCTACACCTTC. Amino acids: CASSIGEVLNYGYTF. The chain employs TRBV19 and TRBJ1-2; the D is unclear. Trimming removed 1 base from V and 2 bases from J, with 11 bases in between. The CDR3 totals 15 residues. Per the germline V gene, CDR1 is LNHDA and CDR2 is SQIVND (reference sequence).

This clonotype was counted at least ten times. V is TRBV28 and J is TRBJ1-1, with unresolved D. This CDR3 is 14 amino acids long. The ends were cut back, 6 bases at V and 1 base at J, with 12 bases in the middle. The germline V gene encodes CDR1 MDHEN and CDR2 SYDVKM. CDR3 amino acids: CASSLGHRNTEAFF. CDR3 nucleotides: TGTGCCAGCAGCCTAGGGCACAGGAACACTGAAGCTTTCTTT.

This chain connects TRBV7-6 to TRBJ2-5; D is possibly TRBD1 (5 bases). V dropped 2 bases and J dropped 4 bases, with 11 bases sitting between them. Germline V gene data show CDR1 as SGHVS and CDR2 as FNYEAQ. There are 14 residues in the CDR3. CDR3 in DNA: TGTGCCAGCAGCTTATCAGGGCCCCCAGAGACCCAGTACTTC. Translation gives CASSLSGPPETQYF.